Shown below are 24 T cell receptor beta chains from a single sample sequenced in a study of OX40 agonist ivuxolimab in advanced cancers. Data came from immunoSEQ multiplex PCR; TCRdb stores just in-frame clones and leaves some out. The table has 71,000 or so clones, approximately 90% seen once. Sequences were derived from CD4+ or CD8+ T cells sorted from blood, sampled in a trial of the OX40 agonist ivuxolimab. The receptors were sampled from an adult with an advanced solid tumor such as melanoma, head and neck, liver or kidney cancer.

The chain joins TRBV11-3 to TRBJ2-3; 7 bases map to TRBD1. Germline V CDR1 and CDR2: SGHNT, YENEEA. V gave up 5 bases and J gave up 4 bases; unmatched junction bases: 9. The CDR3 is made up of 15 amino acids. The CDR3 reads CASSLRPGQSDTQYF. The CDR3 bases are TGTGCCAGCAGCCTTCGACCGGGACAGTCAGATACGCAGTATTTT.

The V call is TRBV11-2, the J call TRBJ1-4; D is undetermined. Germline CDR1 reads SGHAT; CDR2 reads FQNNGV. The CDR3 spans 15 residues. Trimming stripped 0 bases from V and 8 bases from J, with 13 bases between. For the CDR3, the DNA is TGTGCCAGCAGCTTAGATGGAGGTTCTTACGAAAAACTGTTTTTT. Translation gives CASSLDGGSYEKLFF.

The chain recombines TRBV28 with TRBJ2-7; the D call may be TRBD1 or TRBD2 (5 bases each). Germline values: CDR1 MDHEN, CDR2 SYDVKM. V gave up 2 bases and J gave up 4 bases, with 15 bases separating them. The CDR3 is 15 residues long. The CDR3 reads CASSLGTANRYEQYF. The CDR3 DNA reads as TGTGCCAGCAGTTTAGGGACCGCCAATCGGTACGAGCAGTACTTC.

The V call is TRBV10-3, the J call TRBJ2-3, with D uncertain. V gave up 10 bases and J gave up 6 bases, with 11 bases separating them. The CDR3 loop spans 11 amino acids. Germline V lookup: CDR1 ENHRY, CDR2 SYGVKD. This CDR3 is CATSSGDTQYF. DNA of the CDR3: TGTGCCACCTCCTCGGGCGATACGCAGTATTTT.

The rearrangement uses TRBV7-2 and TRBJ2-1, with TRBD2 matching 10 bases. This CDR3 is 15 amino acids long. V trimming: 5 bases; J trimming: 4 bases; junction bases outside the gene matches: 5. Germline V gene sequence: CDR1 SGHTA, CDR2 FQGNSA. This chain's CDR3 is CASSLALAGYNEQFF. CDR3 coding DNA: TGTGCCAGCAGCCTTGCACTAGCGGGGTACAATGAGCAGTTCTTC.

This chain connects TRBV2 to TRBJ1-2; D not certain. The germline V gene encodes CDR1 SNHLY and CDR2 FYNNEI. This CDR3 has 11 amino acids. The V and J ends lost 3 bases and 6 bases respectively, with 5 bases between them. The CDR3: CASSEPNGYTF. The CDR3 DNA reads TGTGCCAGCAGTGAGCCAAATGGCTACACCTTC.

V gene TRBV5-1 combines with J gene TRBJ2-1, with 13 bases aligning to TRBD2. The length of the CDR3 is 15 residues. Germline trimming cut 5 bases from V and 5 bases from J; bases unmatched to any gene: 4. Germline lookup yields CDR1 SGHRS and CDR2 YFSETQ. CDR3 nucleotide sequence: TGCGCCAGCAGTTCGACTAGCGGGAGGAACAATGAGCAGTTCTTC. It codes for CASSSTSGRNNEQFF.

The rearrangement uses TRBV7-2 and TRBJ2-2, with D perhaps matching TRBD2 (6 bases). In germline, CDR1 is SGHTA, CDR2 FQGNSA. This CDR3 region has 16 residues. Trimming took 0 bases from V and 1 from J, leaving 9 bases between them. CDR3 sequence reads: CASSLALARNTGELFF. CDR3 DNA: TGTGCCAGCAGCTTAGCACTAGCAAGGAACACCGGGGAGCTGTTTTTT.

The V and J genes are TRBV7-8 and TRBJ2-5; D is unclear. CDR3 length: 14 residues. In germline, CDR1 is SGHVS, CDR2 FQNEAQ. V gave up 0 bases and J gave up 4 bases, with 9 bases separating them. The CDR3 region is CASSLAPSLETQYF. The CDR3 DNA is TGTGCCAGCAGCTTAGCGCCTAGTTTAGAGACCCAGTACTTC.

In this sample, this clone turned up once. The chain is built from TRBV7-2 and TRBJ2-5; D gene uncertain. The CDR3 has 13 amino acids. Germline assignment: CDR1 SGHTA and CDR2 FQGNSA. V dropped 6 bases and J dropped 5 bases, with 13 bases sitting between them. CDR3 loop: CASSRDRQETQYF. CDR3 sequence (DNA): TGTGCCAGCAGTCGAGACCGGCAGGAGACCCAGTACTTC.

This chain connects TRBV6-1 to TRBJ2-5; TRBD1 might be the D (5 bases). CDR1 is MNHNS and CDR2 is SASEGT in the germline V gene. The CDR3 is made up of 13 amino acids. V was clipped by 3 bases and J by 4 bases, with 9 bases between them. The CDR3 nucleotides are TGTGCCAGCAGTGAGGGCAGGGCAGAGACCCAGTACTTC. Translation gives CASSEGRAETQYF.

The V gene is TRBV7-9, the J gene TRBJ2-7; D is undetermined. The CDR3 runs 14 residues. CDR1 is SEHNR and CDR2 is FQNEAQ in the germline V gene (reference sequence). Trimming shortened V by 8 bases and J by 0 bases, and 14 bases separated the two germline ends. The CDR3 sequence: CASEPPRSSYEQYF. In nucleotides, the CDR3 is TGTGCCAGCGAGCCACCCCGGAGCTCCTACGAGCAGTACTTC.

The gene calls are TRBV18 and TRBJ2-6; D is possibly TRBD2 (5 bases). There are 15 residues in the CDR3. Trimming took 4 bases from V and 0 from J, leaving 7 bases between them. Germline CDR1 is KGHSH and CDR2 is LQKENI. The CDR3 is CASSLGSSGANVLTF. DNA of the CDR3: TGTGCCAGCTCACTAGGGAGCTCTGGGGCCAACGTCCTGACTTTC.

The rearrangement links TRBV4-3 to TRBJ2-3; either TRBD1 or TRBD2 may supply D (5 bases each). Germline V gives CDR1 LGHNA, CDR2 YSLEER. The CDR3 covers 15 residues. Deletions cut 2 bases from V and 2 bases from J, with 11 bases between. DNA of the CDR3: TGCGCCAGCAGCCAAAGGGGACCCACCACAGATACGCAGTATTTT. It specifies CASSQRGPTTDTQYF.

CDR3 in amino acids: CASSLEIRNTEAFF. The CDR3 nucleotides read TGTGCCAGCAGCTTAGAGATTCGGAACACTGAAGCTTTCTTT. The J gene is TRBJ1-1, the V gene TRBV11-2; the D is unclear. The CDR3 runs 14 residues. Germline V lookup: CDR1 SGHAT, CDR2 FQNNGV. Trimming removed 0 bases at V and 1 base at J, with 6 bases between.

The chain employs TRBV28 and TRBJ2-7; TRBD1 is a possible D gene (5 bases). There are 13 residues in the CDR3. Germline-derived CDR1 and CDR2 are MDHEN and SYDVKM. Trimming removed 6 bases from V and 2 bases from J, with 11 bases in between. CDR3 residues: CASRQAGPYEQYF. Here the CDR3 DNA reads TGTGCCAGCAGACAGGCAGGACCCTACGAGCAGTACTTC.

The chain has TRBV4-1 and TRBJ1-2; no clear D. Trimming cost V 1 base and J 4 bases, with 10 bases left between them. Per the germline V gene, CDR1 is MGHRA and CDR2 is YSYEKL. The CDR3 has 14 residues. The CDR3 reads CASSQVVETYGYTF. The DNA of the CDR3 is TGCGCCAGCAGCCAAGTCGTCGAGACCTATGGCTACACCTTC.

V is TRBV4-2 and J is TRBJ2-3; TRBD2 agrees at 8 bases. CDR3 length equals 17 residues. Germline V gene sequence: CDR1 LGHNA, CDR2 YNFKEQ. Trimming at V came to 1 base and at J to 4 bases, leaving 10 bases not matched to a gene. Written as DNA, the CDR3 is TGTGCCAGCAGCCAAGCAAACCCGGGACTAGGGCCAGATACGCAGTATTTT. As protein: CASSQANPGLGPDTQYF.

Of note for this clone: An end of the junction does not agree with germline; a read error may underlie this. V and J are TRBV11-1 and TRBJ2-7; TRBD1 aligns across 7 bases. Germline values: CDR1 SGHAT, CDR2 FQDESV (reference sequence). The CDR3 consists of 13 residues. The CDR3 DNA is TGTGCCAGCAGCTTAGGTGGGTTAGGGACAGTCCGGTTC. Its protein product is CASSLGGLGTVRF.

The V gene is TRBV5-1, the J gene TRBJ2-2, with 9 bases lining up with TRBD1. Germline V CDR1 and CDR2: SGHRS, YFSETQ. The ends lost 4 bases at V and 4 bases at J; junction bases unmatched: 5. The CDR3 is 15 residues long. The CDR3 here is CASSLGTGITGELFF. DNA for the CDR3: TGCGCCAGCAGCCTCGGGACAGGGATCACCGGGGAGCTGTTTTTT.

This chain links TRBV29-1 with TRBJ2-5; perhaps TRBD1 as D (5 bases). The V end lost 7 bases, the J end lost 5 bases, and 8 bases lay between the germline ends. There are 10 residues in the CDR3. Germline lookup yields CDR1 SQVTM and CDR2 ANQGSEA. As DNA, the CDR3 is TGCAGCGCCCGACAGGAGACCCAGTACTTC. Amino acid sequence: CSARQETQYF.

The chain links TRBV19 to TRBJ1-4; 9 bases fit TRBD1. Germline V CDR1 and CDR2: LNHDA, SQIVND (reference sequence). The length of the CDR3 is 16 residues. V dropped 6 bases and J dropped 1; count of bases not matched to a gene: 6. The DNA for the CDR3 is TGTGCCAGTAGCCGGGACAGGGTGGTAACTAATGAAAAACTGTTTTTT. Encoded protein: CASSRDRVVTNEKLFF.

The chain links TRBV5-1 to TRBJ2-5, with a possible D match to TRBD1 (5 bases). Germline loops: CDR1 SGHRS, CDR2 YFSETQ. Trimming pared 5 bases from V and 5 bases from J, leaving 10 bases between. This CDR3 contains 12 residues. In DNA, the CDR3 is TGCGCCAGCAGTCTACAGGTGGAGACCCAGTACTTC. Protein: CASSLQVETQYF.

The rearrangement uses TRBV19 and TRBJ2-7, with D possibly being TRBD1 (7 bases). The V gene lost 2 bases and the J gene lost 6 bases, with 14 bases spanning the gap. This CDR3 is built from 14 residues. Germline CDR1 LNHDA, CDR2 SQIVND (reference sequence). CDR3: CASSIQGEVSEQYF. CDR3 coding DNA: TGTGCCAGTAGTATACAGGGGGAGGTCAGCGAGCAGTACTTC.